This T cell receptor (beta chain) was identified during a study of blood T cell repertoires in COVID-19. Study background: Spain, Italy and the United States supplied samples that represented acute and convalescent COVID-19. The analysed material was cDNA or gDNA that came from T cells, B-cell-depleted T cells, or PBMCs.

In germline, CDR1 is SGHVS, CDR2 FQNEAQ. CDR3 size: 17 residues. V lost 4 bases and J lost 4, with 19 bases in between. Source study methods: By means of reference gene primer amplification, nucleated cell counts were estimated. Sequencing used immunoSEQ multiplex PCR; TCRdb keeps in-frame clones, though not all of them. That table is the source of V, J and clone size, and D and trimming were worked out from the DNA. In the table there are roughly 140,000 clones, about four fifths of which are singletons. This sequence joins TRBV7-8 and TRBJ2-2; tentatively, D is TRBD2 (7 bases). Source material: peripheral blood. This TCR derives from a woman at least 80 years old in a cohort sampled during active or convalescent COVID-19. In DNA form, the CDR3 reads TGTGCCAGCAGCTCCCGAGGTGGGGGGGCAGGCACCGGGGAGCTGTTTTTT. Translated: CASSSRGGGAGTGELFF.